The source of this TCR beta chain is a study of siplizumab effects on memory and regulatory T cells. Study-wide results and caveats: Apparently key alloresponse contributors, naive T cells also seemed more diverse than memory cells. Roughly 75-96% of proliferating clones (CD4+ or CD8+) could not be assigned a naive or memory phenotype. For mappable alloreactive CD4+ clones, the mean Treg-derived fraction was around 74% with siplizumab and about 26% in controls.

The CDR3 runs to 14 residues. V shed 7 bases and J 2 bases; nucleotides not matched to a gene: 3. Germline V lookup: CDR1 MNHEY, CDR2 SVGAGI. This clone appeared a single time. The antigen is unknown. Sequencing used immunoSEQ multiplex PCR; TCRdb keeps in-frame clones, though not all of them. The table records approximately 120,000 clones, about 91% of them present only once. The receptor's source is a human donor in good health. The sample was Tregs sorted from blood. The gene calls are TRBV6-5 and TRBJ2-3; 10 nucleotides match TRBD2. The CDR3 region is CASTSGSPTDTQYF. The CDR3 DNA follows: TGTGCCAGCACTAGCGGGAGCCCCACAGATACGCAGTATTTT.